This record concerns one T cell receptor beta chain sequence. Its antigen is as yet unknown. The data originate from a study of Ad26.COV2.S vaccination and SARS-CoV-2 variants. In the study overall: Once or twice, 56 days apart, Ad26.COV2.S was delivered intramuscularly. Broader study findings: Higher spike-specific TCR breadth was found in vaccine recipients than in placebo recipients. The TCR breadth and depth analyses may have produced an underestimate of total T cell responses.

V lost 3 bases and J 5 bases, leaving 11 bases between the germline ends. In germline, CDR1 is SGHTS, CDR2 YDEGEE. The CDR3 extends over 13 amino acids. Some clones are missing from TCRdb's copy, which holds only in-frame ones; the method was immunoSEQ multiplex PCR. Of approximately 400,000 clones detected, 83% appear once; the ten largest clones hold approximately 7%. The treatment was: roughly 18 received Ad26.COV2.S at low or high dose, single or two shots; five or six received placebo; per-sample allocation not given. Day 63 after the first vaccine or placebo injection was the time point for sampling. Wuhan-strain spike was delivered by a replication-incompetent Ad26 vector.

The TCR comes from a person aged 18-60 years who received the Ad26.COV2.S COVID-19 vaccine or a placebo. This specimen was peripheral blood, taken in a trial of Ad26.COV2.S vaccine versus placebo. The chain recombines TRBV5-8 with TRBJ2-5; D gene ambiguous. CDR3 amino acids: CASSSSSEETQYF. The CDR3 coding sequence is TGTGCCAGCAGCTCCTCTAGTGAGGAGACCCAGTACTTC.